These 19 T cell receptor beta chains share one sample of origin, sequenced in a study of T cell responses to AZD1222 COVID-19 vaccine. Libraries were prepared by immunoSEQ multiplex PCR; TCRdb keeps only in-frame clonotypes and omits some of them. The sample consists of about 140,000 clones, 85% to 95% of them appearing once. The input for sequencing was peripheral blood, taken on day 0 of AZD1222 vaccination. These receptors were obtained from an adult in good health.

The chain is built from TRBV9 and TRBJ2-2, with unresolved D. The CDR3 runs 13 residues. Germline-derived CDR1 and CDR2 are SGDLS and YYNGEE. Trimming pared 0 bases from V and 6 bases from J, leaving 6 bases between. As DNA, the CDR3 is TGTGCCAGCAGCGTAGTGGGTTCCGGGGAGCTGTTTTTT. This encodes CASSVVGSGELFF.

V gene TRBV2 combines with J gene TRBJ1-4, with D hard to call. CDR1 is SNHLY, CDR2 FYNNEI, per germline. The CDR3 totals 14 residues. V gave up 3 bases and J gave up 8 bases, with 13 bases separating them. The CDR3 sequence is CASSEPGSGEKLFF. For the CDR3, the DNA is TGTGCCAGCAGTGAGCCGGGGAGTGGGGAAAAACTGTTTTTT.

The table lists this clone with a count of one. The rearrangement uses TRBV10-2 and TRBJ1-2, with D perhaps TRBD1 (6 bases). Germline V gene data show CDR1 as WSHSY and CDR2 as SAAADI. The CDR3 consists of 13 residues. Trimming cost V 6 bases and J 1 base, with 9 bases left between them. The CDR3 protein is CASRDSDNYGYTF. The CDR3, as DNA: TGCGCCAGCAGGGACAGTGATAACTATGGCTACACCTTC.

This chain links TRBV15 with TRBJ1-4, with 7 nucleotides matching TRBD1. Germline loops: CDR1 LNHNV, CDR2 YYDKDF (reference sequence). This CDR3 region has 15 residues. V was clipped by 5 bases and J by 7 bases; unmatched bases: 10. The CDR3: CATSGSGTVTEKLFF. CDR3 DNA sequence: TGTGCCACCAGCGGTAGCGGGACAGTCACTGAAAAACTGTTTTTT.

CDR3 in amino acids: CASRDREGEKLFF. CDR3 DNA: TGCGCCAGCAGGGACAGGGAGGGTGAAAAACTGTTTTTT. The chain joins TRBV5-1 to TRBJ1-4; 8 bases are a match to TRBD1. In germline, CDR1 is SGHRS, CDR2 YFSETQ. After removal of 5 bases from V and 7 bases from J, the junction contained 4 bases not matched to a gene. CDR3 length: 13 residues.

J is TRBJ2-1 and V is TRBV3-1 (or the pseudogene TRBV3-2); D uncertain. In germline, CDR1 is LGHDT, CDR2 YNNKEL (reference sequence). V lost 3 bases to trimming and J lost 2 bases, with 11 bases between them. This CDR3 spans 15 amino acids. The chain's CDR3 is CASSQTLIPYNEQFF. In nucleotides, the CDR3 is TGTGCCAGCAGCCAGACTCTCATCCCCTACAATGAGCAGTTCTTC.

This sequence joins TRBV12-1 and TRBJ2-7; the table calls TRBD2, which could not be checked here. TRBV12-1 has pseudogene status. The CDR3 runs 11 residues. As DNA, the CDR3 is TGTGCCAGCAGCTTTAACGCGGTACAGTACTTC. Its protein product is CASSFNAVQYF.

The V and J genes are TRBV2 and TRBJ1-5, with 7 bases identical to TRBD1. Germline V gives CDR1 SNHLY, CDR2 FYNNEI. This CDR3 is 14 amino acids long. The ends lost 6 bases at V and 0 bases at J; junction bases unmatched: 2. In nucleotides, the CDR3 is TGTGCCAGCAGCGGGACAGTTAGCAATCAGCCCCAGCATTTT. It translates to CASSGTVSNQPQHF.

V gene TRBV5-1 combines with J gene TRBJ2-3, with D unclear. The germline V gene encodes CDR1 SGHRS and CDR2 YFSETQ. With 6 bases removed from V and 1 base from J, the gap between germline ends came to 12 bases. This CDR3 spans 14 amino acids. The CDR3 nucleotides read TGCGCCAGCACCCTAGGGCAGGGCACAGATACGCAGTATTTT. Translation: CASTLGQGTDTQYF.

This sequence joins TRBV6-5 and TRBJ2-3; no reliable D call. CDR3 length: 13 residues. V lost 4 bases, J lost 2 bases, and 7 bases lay in between. In germline, CDR1 is MNHEY, CDR2 SVGAGI. The CDR3 reads CASSSPFTDTQYF. The CDR3 coding sequence is TGTGCCAGCAGTTCCCCTTTCACAGATACGCAGTATTTT.

V gene TRBV9 combines with J gene TRBJ1-6; tentatively, D is TRBD1 (5 bases). The CDR3 has 14 residues. From germline, CDR1 is SGDLS and CDR2 YYNGEE. V lost 2 bases and J lost 10, with 13 bases in between. CDR3 sequence (DNA): TGTGCCAGCAGCGTTGCAGGGAGCAGATCACCCCTCCACTTT. It translates to CASSVAGSRSPLHF.

V usage is TRBV4-3 and J usage is TRBJ2-5; TRBD1 is a possible D gene (6 bases). V lost 3 bases and J 4 bases, leaving 27 bases between the germline ends. This CDR3 spans 19 amino acids. The V gene's germline CDR1 is LGHNA and CDR2 YSLEER. The CDR3 region is CASSQGPADGQSGSETQYF. In nucleotides, the CDR3 is TGCGCCAGCAGCCAGGGGCCTGCTGACGGACAGAGTGGGTCAGAGACCCAGTACTTC.

The J gene is TRBJ2-7, the V gene TRBV12-3 or TRBV12-4; 8 bases fit TRBD1. The CDR3 length is 12 residues. The junction had 9 bases not matched to a gene; V was cut back by 11 bases and J by 6 bases. This CDR3 reads CADRTGSGEQYF. Written as DNA, the CDR3 is TGTGCCGACAGGACAGGGAGCGGCGAGCAGTACTTC.

This clone was picked up a small number of times. J is TRBJ2-1 and V is TRBV21-1; the table's D call, TRBD2, has no DNA check behind it. TRBV21-1 represents a pseudogene. CDR3 length equals 17 residues. CDR3 amino acids: CASSKVEITSSYNEQFF. The CDR3 nucleotides read TGTGCCAGCAGCAAAGTAGAGATAACTAGCTCCTACAATGAGCAGTTCTTC.

This chain uses TRBV6-1 with TRBJ1-3, with unresolved D. V was clipped by 1 base and J by 3 bases, with 4 bases between them. Germline V CDR1 and CDR2: MNHNS, SASEGT. The CDR3 is 13 amino acids. The CDR3 DNA is TGTGCCAGCAGTGAAGTTCGTGGAAACACCATATATTTT. Translating it yields CASSEVRGNTIYF.

This sequence joins TRBV7-9 and TRBJ2-3; the match to TRBD2 covers 9 bases. CDR1 and CDR2 (germline): SEHNR, FQNEAQ (reference sequence). The CDR3 is 15 amino acids. V lost 3 bases to trimming and J lost 6 bases; unmatched junction nucleotides: 7. This CDR3 is CASSFSGLASDTQYF. CDR3 nucleotides: TGTGCCAGCAGCTTCTCGGGACTAGCATCGGATACGCAGTATTTT.

The CDR3 nucleotides read TGTGCCAGCAGGCCTATTAAGACTAGTTTAGAGACCCAGTACTTC. Its protein is CASRPIKTSLETQYF. The genes are TRBV7-9 and TRBJ2-5; tentative D call: TRBD2 (6 bases). CDR1 and CDR2 from the germline V gene are SEHNR and FQNEAQ (reference sequence). Trimming removed 6 bases at V and 4 bases at J, with 18 bases between. This CDR3 spans 15 amino acids.

The table lists this clone with a count of one. V is TRBV18 and J is TRBJ2-5; 7 bases are shared with TRBD1. The CDR3 has 15 amino acids. The germline V gene has CDR1 KGHSH and CDR2 LQKENI. The junction had 7 bases not matched to a gene; V was cut back by 2 bases and J by 4 bases. The CDR3 coding sequence is TGTGCCAGCTCACCAGGGTTGCCAGGGGGAGAGACCCAGTACTTC. Encoded protein: CASSPGLPGGETQYF.

The J gene is TRBJ1-2, the V gene TRBV19; 9 bases are shared with TRBD1. Unmatched junction bases numbered 6, after V lost 5 bases and J lost 5 bases. This CDR3 spans 14 amino acids. The V gene's germline CDR1 is LNHDA and CDR2 SQIVND (reference sequence). DNA for the CDR3: TGTGCCAGTAGTCCCGGGACAGGGCGATATGGCTACACCTTC. Its translation: CASSPGTGRYGYTF. Based on the CDR3 plus reference TRBV19 and TRBJ1-2, the full variable domain is DGGITQSPKYLFRKEGQNVTLSCEQNLNHDAMYWYRQDPGQGLRLIYYSQIVNDFQKGDIAEGYSVSREKKESFPLTVTSAQKNPTAFYLCASSPGTGRYGYTFGSGTRLTVV.